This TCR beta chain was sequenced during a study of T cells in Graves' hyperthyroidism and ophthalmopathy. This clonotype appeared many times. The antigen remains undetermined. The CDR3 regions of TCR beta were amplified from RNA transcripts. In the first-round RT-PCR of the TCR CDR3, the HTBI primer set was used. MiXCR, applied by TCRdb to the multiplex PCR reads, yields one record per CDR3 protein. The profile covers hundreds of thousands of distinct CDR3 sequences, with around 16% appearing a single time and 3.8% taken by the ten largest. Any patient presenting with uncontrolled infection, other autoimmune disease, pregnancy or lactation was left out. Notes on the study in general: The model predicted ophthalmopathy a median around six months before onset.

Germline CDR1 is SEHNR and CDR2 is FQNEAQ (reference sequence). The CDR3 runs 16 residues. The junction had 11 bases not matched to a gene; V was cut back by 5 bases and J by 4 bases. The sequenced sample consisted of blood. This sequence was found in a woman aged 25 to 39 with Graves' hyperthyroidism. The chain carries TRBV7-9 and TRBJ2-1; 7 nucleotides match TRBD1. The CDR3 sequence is CASSPGDRERYNEQFF. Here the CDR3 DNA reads TGTGCCAGCAGCCCAGGCGACAGGGAAAGGTACAATGAGCAGTTCTTC.